What follows are 19 T cell receptor beta chains derived from one specimen sequenced in a study of T cells in Graves' hyperthyroidism and ophthalmopathy. TCR beta CDR3 regions were amplified from RNA transcripts. HTBI primers were used for first-round RT-PCR of the TCR CDR3. MiXCR, applied by TCRdb to the multiplex PCR reads, yields one record per CDR3 protein. This table holds 250,000 to 300,000 distinct CDR3 sequences, about 14% found once. Source material: blood. The receptors stem from a woman under 40 with Graves' hyperthyroidism that later progressed to Graves' ophthalmopathy.

This clonotype was seen once. The gene calls are TRBV20-1 and TRBJ2-5; 7 nucleotides align to TRBD2. Germline V gene data show CDR1 as DFQATT and CDR2 as SNEGSKA (reference sequence). The CDR3 contains 15 residues. V shed 3 bases, J shed 1 base, and the junction held 8 bases outside the gene matches. In DNA, the CDR3 is TGCAGTGCTAGTAGTGCCAGCGGGGCCCAAGAGACCCAGTACTTC. Protein sequence: CSASSASGAQETQYF.

In this sample, this clonotype turned up once. The chain recombines TRBV19 with TRBJ2-7; tentatively, D is TRBD2 (5 bases). Trimming took 4 bases from V and 5 from J, leaving 12 bases between them. Looked up from germline, CDR1 is LNHDA and CDR2 is SQIVND (reference sequence). CDR3 size: 13 residues. DNA of the CDR3: TGTGCCAGTAGTACTAGAGACGGGAACGAGCAGTACTTC. Protein sequence: CASSTRDGNEQYF. Complete variable domain (other parts from reference TRBV19 and TRBJ2-7): DGGITQSPKYLFRKEGQNVTLSCEQNLNHDAMYWYRQDPGQGLRLIYYSQIVNDFQKGDIAEGYSVSREKKESFPLTVTSAQKNPTAFYLCASSTRDGNEQYFGPGTRLTVT.

This clonotype has at least ten counts. J is TRBJ2-1 and V is TRBV2; TRBD2 aligns across 9 bases. V lost 2 bases and J lost 8; bases outside the gene matches: 13. In germline, CDR1 is SNHLY, CDR2 FYNNEI. The CDR3 runs 17 residues. CDR3 DNA: TGTGCCAGCAGTGAAAGGGCGAGGGCTAGCGGGATCTATGAGCAGTTCTTC. This sequence encodes CASSERARASGIYEQFF.

This clonotype was counted at least ten times. The V call is TRBV24-1, the J call TRBJ1-5; TRBD1 matches 8 bases. V trimming: 4 bases; J trimming: 3 bases; junction bases outside the gene matches: 7. The CDR3 length is 16 residues. The germline V gene has CDR1 KGHDR and CDR2 SFDVKD. DNA of the CDR3: TGTGCCACCAGTGACCGAGGACAGGGAGACAATCAGCCCCAGCATTTT. Translated: CATSDRGQGDNQPQHF.

The chain employs TRBV19 and TRBJ2-1, with 7 bases that match TRBD1. V was clipped by 5 bases and J by 2 bases; unmatched bases: 6. Germline assignment: CDR1 LNHDA and CDR2 SQIVND (reference sequence). The CDR3 extends over 15 amino acids. The CDR3 here is CASSDRDSPYNEQFF. The CDR3, as DNA: TGTGCCAGTAGTGACCGGGACAGCCCCTACAATGAGCAGTTCTTC.

This clonotype has at least ten counts. The rearrangement links TRBV2 to TRBJ2-2; D not certain. Trimming took 4 bases from V and 0 from J, leaving 6 bases between them. The CDR3 sequence is 14 residues long. CDR1 and CDR2 (germline): SNHLY, FYNNEI. CDR3 loop: CASSGEANTGELFF. CDR3 bases: TGTGCCAGCAGTGGGGAAGCGAACACCGGGGAGCTGTTTTTT.

V and J are TRBV12-5 and TRBJ1-5; TRBD1 aligns across 9 bases. The CDR3 runs 16 residues. V shed 2 bases and J 7 bases; nucleotides not matched to a gene: 9. Germline values: CDR1 LGHNT, CDR2 FRNRAP. The CDR3 sequence is CASGLIVTGGRQPQHF. The CDR3, as DNA: TGTGCTAGTGGTTTGATCGTGACAGGGGGGCGGCAGCCCCAGCATTTT.

This clonotype was found many times. This chain uses TRBV4-3 with TRBJ2-3; no reliable D call. This CDR3 spans 14 amino acids. Trimming took 0 bases from V and 3 from J, leaving 7 bases between them. Germline V gene data show CDR1 as LGHNA and CDR2 as YSLEER. The DNA of the CDR3 is TGCGCCAGCAGCCAAGATGTGGAGACAGATACGCAGTATTTT. Encoded protein: CASSQDVETDTQYF.

This rearrangement joins TRBV6-2 or TRBV6-3 to TRBJ2-1, with D unresolved. Per germline, CDR1 MNHEY and CDR2 SVGEGT. V lost 2 bases, J lost 2 bases, and 10 bases lay in between. CDR3 length: 15 residues. The CDR3 sequence is CASSYVELAYNEQFF. CDR3 in DNA: TGTGCCAGCAGTTACGTGGAGTTAGCCTACAATGAGCAGTTCTTC.

This clonotype was seen at least ten times. The rearrangement joins TRBV30 to TRBJ2-2, with 8 bases fitting TRBD2. This CDR3 spans 16 amino acids. V lost 2 bases and J lost 1; bases outside the gene matches: 6. Looked up from germline, CDR1 is GTSNPN and CDR2 is SVGIG (reference sequence). The CDR3, as DNA: TGTGCCTGGAGTACTAGCGGAAGATTGAACACCGGGGAGCTGTTTTTT. Its protein is CAWSTSGRLNTGELFF. The entire variable domain, with the rest obtained from reference TRBV30 and TRBJ2-2, is as follows: SQTIHQWPATLVQPVGSPLSLECTVEGTSNPNLYWYRQAAGRGLQLLFYSVGIGQISSEVPQNLSASRPQDRQFILSSKKLLLSDSGFYLCAWSTSGRLNTGELFFGEGSRLTVL.

This clonotype has ten or more counts. This chain joins TRBV27 and TRBJ1-5; D ambiguous. Germline V gene data show CDR1 as MNHEY and CDR2 as SMNVEV (reference sequence). Trimming pared 3 bases from V and 7 bases from J, leaving 10 bases between. This CDR3 has 13 amino acids. CDR3 loop: CASSLSRQQPQHF. CDR3 DNA sequence: TGTGCCAGCAGTTTGTCCCGGCAGCAGCCCCAGCATTTT.

This clonotype has ten or more counts. The V and J genes are TRBV20-1 and TRBJ2-7; 10 bases are a match to TRBD2. The V segment lost 6 bases and the J segment 3 bases; nucleotides outside the gene matches: 17. Germline CDR1 and CDR2: DFQATT and SNEGSKA (reference sequence). This CDR3 comprises 17 residues. CDR3: CSALVPGVAGGIYEQYF. Here the CDR3 DNA reads TGCAGTGCCCTAGTCCCCGGAGTAGCGGGAGGTATCTACGAGCAGTACTTC.

This clonotype was picked up many times. The chain is built from TRBV20-1 and TRBJ2-1; 13 positions agree with TRBD2. Losses at the gene ends were 5 bases for V and 4 bases for J; bases not matched to a gene: 2. The CDR3 totals 14 residues. The germline V gene has CDR1 DFQATT and CDR2 SNEGSKA (reference sequence). CDR3 protein: CSARTSGGYNEQFF. The CDR3 DNA sequence: TGCAGTGCTCGGACTAGCGGGGGTTACAATGAGCAGTTCTTC.

Many counts were recorded for this clonotype. The gene calls are TRBV2 and TRBJ2-4; 10 bases match TRBD2. The CDR3 runs to 15 residues. V trimming: 7 bases; J trimming: 9 bases; junction bases outside the gene matches: 12. Germline CDR1 reads SNHLY; CDR2 reads FYNNEI. DNA of the CDR3: TGTGCCAGCAAATATTTTAGCGGGAGGCCCGGCATTCAGTACTTC. Encoded protein: CASKYFSGRPGIQYF.

The table lists this clonotype with many counts. J is TRBJ2-3 and V is TRBV7-8; no firm D call. Germline V gene sequence: CDR1 SGHVS, CDR2 FQNEAQ. V was pared by 1 base and J by 1 base, with 9 bases between. The CDR3 consists of 15 residues. CDR3 protein: CASSLVSGGTDTQYF. The CDR3, as DNA: TGTGCCAGCAGCTTAGTCTCTGGGGGCACAGATACGCAGTATTTT.

This clonotype was seen ten or more times. J is TRBJ2-1 and V is TRBV6-1; D gene uncertain. There are 18 residues in the CDR3. Germline V gene sequence: CDR1 MNHNS, CDR2 SASEGT. Trimming removed 8 bases from V and 8 bases from J, with 31 bases in between. The CDR3 region has the DNA TGTGCCAGCCAACCTCGGGCCACAGTATTCCGGTCAAGTGATGAGCAGTTCTTC. Amino acid sequence: CASQPRATVFRSSDEQFF.

V gene TRBV28 combines with J gene TRBJ2-1; D unclear. The CDR3 covers 15 residues. Germline-derived CDR1 and CDR2 are MDHEN and SYDVKM. Trimming cost V 6 bases and J 7 bases, with 19 bases left between them. CDR3 sequence: CASSLGSSAPNEQFF. CDR3 coding DNA: TGTGCCAGCAGCCTGGGAAGCAGCGCGCCGAATGAGCAGTTCTTC.

In this sample, this clonotype turned up many times. The rearrangement joins TRBV12-5 to TRBJ2-1; 9 nucleotides match TRBD1. With 6 bases clipped from V and 5 bases from J, the junction kept 8 bases outside the gene matches. The V gene's germline CDR1 is LGHNT and CDR2 FRNRAP. The CDR3 spans 15 residues. The CDR3, as DNA: TGTGCTAGTGGGCCGGGACAGGGACTTCACAATGAGCAGTTCTTC. It translates to CASGPGQGLHNEQFF.

The genes are TRBV4-3 and TRBJ2-7, with D perhaps being TRBD1 or TRBD2 (5 bases each). CDR1 LGHNA and CDR2 YSLEER come from the germline V gene. The CDR3 has 16 residues. Trimming pared 6 bases from V and 3 bases from J, leaving 21 bases between. The CDR3 DNA is TGCGCCAGCAGAACCGGGACCCCCAGGCCCCGCTACGAGCAGTACTTC. Its protein product is CASRTGTPRPRYEQYF.